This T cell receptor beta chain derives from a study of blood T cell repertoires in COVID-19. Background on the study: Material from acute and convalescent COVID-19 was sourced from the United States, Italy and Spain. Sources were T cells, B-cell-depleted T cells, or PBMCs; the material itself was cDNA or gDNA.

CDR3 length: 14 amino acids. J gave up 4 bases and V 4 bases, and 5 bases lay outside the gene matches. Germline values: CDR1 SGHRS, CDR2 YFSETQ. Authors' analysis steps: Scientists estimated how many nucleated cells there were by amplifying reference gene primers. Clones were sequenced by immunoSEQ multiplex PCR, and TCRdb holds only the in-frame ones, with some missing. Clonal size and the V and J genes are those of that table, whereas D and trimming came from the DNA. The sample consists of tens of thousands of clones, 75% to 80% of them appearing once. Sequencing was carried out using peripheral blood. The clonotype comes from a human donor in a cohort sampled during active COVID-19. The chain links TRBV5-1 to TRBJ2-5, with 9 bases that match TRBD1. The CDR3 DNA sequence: TGCGCCAGCAGCGATACAGGGGGCCGAGAGACCCAGTACTTC. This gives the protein CASSDTGGRETQYF.